This is a list of T cell receptor beta chains from one sample in a study of T cells in Graves' hyperthyroidism and ophthalmopathy. Each CDR3 protein gets one entry after TCRdb re-called the multiplex PCR reads with MiXCR. The sample has about 480,000 distinct CDR3 sequences; roughly a quarter are singletons. Sequenced material: blood. The receptor source for this set is a woman aged 25 to 39 with Graves' ophthalmopathy. CDR3s include the opening cysteine and the closing phenylalanine or tryptophan. Each record gives: J gene, clone size, D gene, V gene, CDR3 protein, CDR3 DNA. D genes are given only for firm matches. The size of a clone is reported for some rows only, either as once, few or many, or as a class for expanded clones.

>TRBJ1-6|few|.|TRBV20-1
CSAGPPTVNNSPLHF
TGCAGTGCTGGGCCGCCGACAGTCAATAATTCACCCCTCCACTTT
>TRBJ2-7|few|TRBD2|TRBV20-1
CSASNSGTSGYEQYF
TGCAGTGCCTCCAACTCCGGGACTAGCGGATACGAGCAGTACTTC
>TRBJ2-7|many|.|TRBV12-3/TRBV12-4
CASSFPRHEQYF
TGTGCCAGCAGTTTTCCCCGGCACGAGCAGTACTTC
>TRBJ2-7|many|TRBD1|TRBV20-1
CSALRTGDTYEQYF
TGCAGTGCTCTAAGGACAGGGGATACCTACGAGCAGTACTTC
>TRBJ1-6|many|.|TRBV14
CASSLPGTTPPLHF
TGTGCCAGCAGCCTCCCAGGGACAACTCCACCCCTCCACTTT
>TRBJ1-5|.|.|TRBV2
CASSESQYSNQPQHF
TGTGCCAGCAGTGAGTCCCAGTATAGCAATCAGCCCCAGCATTTT
>TRBJ2-5|few|.|TRBV20-1
CSARDGRGPETQYF
TGCAGTGCTAGAGATGGAAGGGGCCCAGAGACCCAGTACTTC
>TRBJ1-3|many|.|TRBV7-6
CASRDGARGNTIYF
TGTGCCAGCAGGGACGGGGCGCGTGGAAACACCATATATTTT
>TRBJ2-7|many|TRBD2|TRBV7-2
CASSWRASGGAYEQYF
TGTGCCAGCAGCTGGAGAGCTAGCGGGGGGGCCTACGAGCAGTACTTC
>TRBJ2-2|few|.|TRBV18
CASSETETGELFF
TGTGCCAGCTCAGAAACAGAGACCGGGGAGCTGTTTTTT
>TRBJ1-6|many|TRBD1|TRBV12-3/TRBV12-4
CASTDARQGGNNSPLHF
TGTGCCAGCACCGACGCAAGACAGGGCGGGAATAATTCACCCCTCCACTTT
>TRBJ2-2|many|.|TRBV3-1
CASSQVYGGELFF
TGTGCCAGCAGCCAAGTATACGGCGGGGAGCTGTTTTTT
>TRBJ1-1|many|.|TRBV24-1
CATRGMNTEAFF
TGTGCCACCAGGGGTATGAACACTGAAGCTTTCTTT
>TRBJ2-2|.|TRBD2|TRBV6-1
CASTGTRVLPGELFF
TGTGCCAGCACCGGGACTAGAGTTCTCCCCGGGGAGCTGTTTTTT
>TRBJ2-5|few|TRBD2|TRBV7-3
CASSPTAGGETQYF
TGTGCCAGCAGCCCCACAGCGGGGGGAGAGACCCAGTACTTC
>TRBJ1-5|many|.|TRBV7-9
CASSVPQSNQPQHF
TGTGCCAGCAGCGTACCTCAGAGCAATCAGCCCCAGCATTTT
>TRBJ1-2|many|.|TRBV24-1
CATMDDRNYGYTF
TGTGCCACAATGGATGACAGGAACTATGGCTACACCTTC
>TRBJ1-5|many|.|TRBV30
CAWTPRGDYSNQPQHF
TGTGCCTGGACCCCACGGGGGGATTATAGCAATCAGCCCCAGCATTTT
>TRBJ1-3|.|.|TRBV12-3/TRBV12-4
CASTLGQTSGNTIYF
TGTGCCAGCACCCTGGGGCAGACTTCAGGAAACACCATATATTTT
>TRBJ1-2|many|.|TRBV18
CASSLKPGQRSGYTF
TGTGCCAGCTCTCTCAAGCCCGGACAGAGGAGTGGCTACACCTTC
>TRBJ1-5|.|TRBD1|TRBV18
CASPPQGGDQDQPQHF
TGTGCCAGCCCACCCCAGGGGGGGGACCAGGATCAGCCCCAGCATTTT
>TRBJ2-7|many|.|TRBV29-1
CSVTDSGGYEQYF
TGCAGCGTCACGGACAGTGGAGGCTACGAGCAGTACTTC
>TRBJ2-2|many|TRBD2|TRBV27
CASSLLASGGSGELFF
TGTGCCAGCAGTTTATTGGCTAGCGGGGGTTCCGGGGAGCTGTTTTTT
>TRBJ2-7|many|.|TRBV20-1
CSARGLPYEQYF
TGCAGTGCTAGGGGCTTACCCTACGAGCAGTACTTC
>TRBJ2-3|.|.|TRBV15
CATSRDKTGVTDTQYF
TGTGCCACCAGCAGAGATAAGACGGGAGTTACAGATACGCAGTATTTT
>TRBJ2-5|many|.|TRBV20-1
CSARDITGGGRETQYF
TGCAGTGCTAGAGATATAACAGGGGGAGGGCGAGAGACCCAGTACTTC
>TRBJ1-5|.|.|TRBV12-3/TRBV12-4
CASSLYNNQPQHF
TGTGCCAGCAGTTTATACAACAATCAGCCCCAGCATTTT
>TRBJ1-5|many|.|TRBV24-1
CATGDWCSLYSNQPQHF
TGTGCCACCGGAGATTGGTGTTCCCTGTATAGCAATCAGCCCCAGCATTTT
>TRBJ1-1|.|.|TRBV11-2
CASSSHRRDTEAFF
TGTGCCAGCAGCTCCCATCGTAGGGACACTGAAGCTTTCTTT
>TRBJ2-5|few|.|TRBV6-5
CASSYSRIRETQYF
TGTGCCAGCAGTTACTCCAGGATTCGAGAGACCCAGTACTTC
>TRBJ2-7|.|TRBD1|TRBV11-1
CASSLAQGARVYEQYF
TGTGCCAGCAGCTTAGCACAGGGGGCGAGAGTCTACGAGCAGTACTTC
>TRBJ1-1|once|TRBD1|TRBV6-1
CASSSTAGQGTEAFF
TGTGCCAGCAGCTCGACCGCGGGACAGGGGACTGAAGCTTTCTTT
>TRBJ1-1|.|.|TRBV27
CASSRASEGRNTEAFF
TGTGCCAGCAGTCGGGCCTCCGAGGGCCGGAACACTGAAGCTTTCTTT
>TRBJ2-7|.|.|TRBV12-3/TRBV12-4
CASSFQFSEQYF
TGTGCCAGCAGTTTTCAGTTCTCCGAGCAGTACTTC
>TRBJ2-5|many|TRBD2|TRBV12-3/TRBV12-4
CASSVAGGLQETQYF
TGTGCCAGCAGCGTAGCGGGGGGCCTCCAAGAGACCCAGTACTTC
>TRBJ2-7|.|.|TRBV6-1
CASRGEGVPSYEQYF
TGTGCCAGCAGGGGAGAGGGAGTCCCCTCCTACGAGCAGTACTTC
>TRBJ2-7|few|TRBD1|TRBV28
CASRGQGGRYEQYF
TGTGCCAGCAGGGGACAGGGAGGAAGGTACGAGCAGTACTTC
>TRBJ2-5|many|TRBD2|TRBV19
CASSKTTSGRQETQYF
TGTGCCAGTAGTAAAACGACTAGCGGGAGACAAGAGACCCAGTACTTC
>TRBJ2-5|many|.|TRBV20-1
CSASPADRVTQYF
TGCAGTGCTAGCCCGGCGGATAGGGTGACCCAGTACTTC
>TRBJ1-2|.|.|TRBV6-1
CASSERGVSNYGYTF
TGTGCCAGCAGTGAGAGGGGGGTCTCTAACTATGGCTACACCTTC
>TRBJ1-2|once|.|TRBV18
CASSPIETYGYTF
TGTGCCAGCTCACCAATAGAGACCTATGGCTACACCTTC
>TRBJ2-5|many|.|TRBV6-2/TRBV6-3
CASSYSTERGQETQYF
TGTGCCAGCAGTTACTCAACGGAAAGGGGCCAAGAGACCCAGTACTTC
>TRBJ1-3|many|.|TRBV11-2
CASRHPTRASGNTIYF
TGTGCCAGCAGACATCCTACGAGGGCCTCTGGAAACACCATATATTTT
>TRBJ2-1|.|TRBD1|TRBV27
CASTNRGNEQFF
TGTGCCAGCACGAACAGGGGAAATGAGCAGTTCTTC